The source of this T cell receptor (beta chain) is a study of T-cell memory formation after mild COVID-19. Study results and limitations: A second wave expanding day 15 to 37 was CD4+-biased; contracting clones were balanced. Shrinking CD4+ clones resided mostly in CM and EM, and CD8+ ones in EMRA. A subset of responding clones appeared in pre-infection memory, suggesting cross-reactive memory joined.

V was cut by 5 bases and J by 6 bases, with 26 bases left in between. This CDR3 is built from 18 residues. The germline gives CDR1 SGHTA, CDR2 FQGNSA. TCRdb fed the 5' RACE reads into MiXCR, producing one record per CDR3 protein. The sample lists about 400,000 distinct CDR3 sequences, about 15% occurring once. On this clonotype: The antigen remains undetermined.

The sequence was obtained from a young man who had mild COVID-19 (a few samples of this study predate the infection). Cell type and time point are not known. This chain uses TRBV7-2 with TRBJ2-1; D may be TRBD2 (5 bases). Material: PBMCs or a T cell subset sorted from them (not recorded which). The CDR3 spells CASSKRPARTGVFNEQFF. CDR3 DNA sequence: TGTGCCAGCAGCAAACGACCGGCGCGGACTGGGGTCTTCAATGAGCAGTTCTTC.